Reported below is one T cell receptor beta chain. These data are taken from a study of CD8 T cells in Susac syndrome. Sequencing targeted TCR beta in T cells from blood (CD8+ and CD4+). Stable or active relapsing-remitting multiple sclerosis, untreated and meeting revised McDonald criteria, defined the controls. Negative isolation was used for CD8+ and CD4+ T cells and FACS enrichment for TEMRA cells. The germline V gene encodes CDR1 DFQATT and CDR2 SNEGSKA (reference sequence). The CDR3 length is 13 residues. V lost 3 bases and J 4 bases, leaving 10 bases between the germline ends. When the RNA was reverse transcribed, random hexamers were used with an input of 0.5 to 1 ug. Across 54 Vbeta and 13 Jbeta, immunoSEQ multiplex PCR amplified TCR beta CDR3. TCRdb called the immunoSEQ multiplex PCR reads again in MiXCR, with one record for every CDR3 protein. Counted here are 200,000 or so distinct CDR3 sequences, approximately 96% occurring once; the ten biggest clones make up 0.093%.

Sequenced material: CD4+ T cells from PBMCs. The genes are TRBV20-1 and TRBJ1-5; D gene uncertain. The source of this sequence is a human donor with multiple sclerosis. CDR3 coding DNA: TGCAGTGCTAGTAGGCCGGGTAATCAGCCCCAGCATTTT. Translated: CSASRPGNQPQHF.